This T cell receptor (beta chain) was documented in a study of graft-versus-host responses after intestinal transplantation. The CDR3 covers 14 residues. V shed 4 bases, J shed 2 bases, and the junction held 4 bases outside the gene matches. Looked up from germline, CDR1 is SGHRS and CDR2 is YFSETQ. Profiling relied on immunoSEQ multiplex PCR, and the TCRdb table lists in-frame clones only, not all of them. The repertoire consists of just over 95,000 clones, with 80% to 95% occurring once and the leading ten covering roughly 0.17%. To note about this clone: The antigen remains undetermined.

Specimen: unstimulated CD4+ T cells sorted from spleen or lymph node cells, collected before intestinal transplant. J is TRBJ2-5 and V is TRBV5-1; 8 bases line up with TRBD1. The receptor's source is a human donor who received an intestinal transplant. The CDR3 spells CASSNYRGQETQYF. DNA for the CDR3: TGCGCCAGCAGCAACTACAGGGGGCAAGAGACCCAGTACTTC.